The 2 T cell receptor beta chains given below trace back to one sample, sequenced in a study of shared clonotypes between healthy human individuals. TCRdb's copy holds only in-frame clones and misses some; the assay was immunoSEQ multiplex PCR. This sample has 1.4 million to 1.5 million clones; approximately 97% occur once, and the top ten carry approximately 1%. The sequenced sample was naive CD4+ T cells sorted from blood. Noted subset: CD45RA+ positively selected. Every receptor here comes from a man aged 25-40 years in good health.

The chain is built from TRBV18 and TRBJ2-7; D is possibly TRBD1 or TRBD2 (5 bases each). Germline lookup yields CDR1 KGHSH and CDR2 LQKENI. CDR3 length: 15 amino acids. Trimming stripped 0 bases from V and 3 bases from J, with 12 bases between. CDR3 in amino acids: CASSPPGAGIYEQYF. In DNA form, the CDR3 reads TGTGCCAGCTCACCACCCGGGGCGGGTATCTACGAGCAGTACTTC.

The gene calls are TRBV2 and TRBJ1-3; D might be TRBD1 (6 bases). The ends were cut back, 4 bases at V and 4 bases at J, with 14 bases in the middle. CDR1 and CDR2 (germline): SNHLY, FYNNEI. The CDR3 spans 15 residues. CDR3 sequence: CASSVSQGIGNTIYF. CDR3 bases: TGTGCCAGCAGTGTAAGTCAGGGGATCGGAAACACCATATATTTT.